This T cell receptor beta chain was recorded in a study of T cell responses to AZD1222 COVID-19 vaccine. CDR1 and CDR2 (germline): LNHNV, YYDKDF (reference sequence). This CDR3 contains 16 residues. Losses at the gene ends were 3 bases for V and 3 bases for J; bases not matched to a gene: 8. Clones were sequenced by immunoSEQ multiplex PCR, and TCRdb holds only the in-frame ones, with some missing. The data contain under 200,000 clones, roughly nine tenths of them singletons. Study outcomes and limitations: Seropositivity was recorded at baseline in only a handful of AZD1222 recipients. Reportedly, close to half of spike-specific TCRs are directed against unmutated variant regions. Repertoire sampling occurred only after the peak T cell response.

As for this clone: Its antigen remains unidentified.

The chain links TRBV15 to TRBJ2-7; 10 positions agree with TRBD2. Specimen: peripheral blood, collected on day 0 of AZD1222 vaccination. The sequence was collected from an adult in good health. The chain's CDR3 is CATSRGVTSGVYEQYF. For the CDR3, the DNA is TGTGCCACCAGCAGGGGGGTCACTAGCGGGGTCTACGAGCAGTACTTC.